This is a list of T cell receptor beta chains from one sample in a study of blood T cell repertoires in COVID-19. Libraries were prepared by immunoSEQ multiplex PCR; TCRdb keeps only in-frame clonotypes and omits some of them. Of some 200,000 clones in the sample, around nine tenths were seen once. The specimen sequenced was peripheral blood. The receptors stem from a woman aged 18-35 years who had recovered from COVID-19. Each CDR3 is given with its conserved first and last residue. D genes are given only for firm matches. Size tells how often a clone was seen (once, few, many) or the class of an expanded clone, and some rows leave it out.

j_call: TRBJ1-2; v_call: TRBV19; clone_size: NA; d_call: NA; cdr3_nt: TGTGCCAGTAGTATATTGGGGAGCAACTATGGCTACACCTTC; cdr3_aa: CASSILGSNYGYTF
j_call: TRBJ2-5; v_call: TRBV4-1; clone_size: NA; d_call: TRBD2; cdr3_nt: TGCGCCAGCAGCCAAGATAACCTAGCGGGAGGAGACCAAGAGACCCAGTACTTC; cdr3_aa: CASSQDNLAGGDQETQYF
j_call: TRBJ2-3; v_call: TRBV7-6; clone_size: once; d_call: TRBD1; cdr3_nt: TGTGCCAGCAGCTCCAGGGGGCGAACCCTCACAGATACGCAGTATTTT; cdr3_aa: CASSSRGRTLTDTQYF
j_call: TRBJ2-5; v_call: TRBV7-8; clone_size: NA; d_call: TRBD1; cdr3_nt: TGTGCCAGCAGCTTGGCGGGCAGGGGGAAGGAGACCCAGTACTTC; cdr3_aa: CASSLAGRGKETQYF
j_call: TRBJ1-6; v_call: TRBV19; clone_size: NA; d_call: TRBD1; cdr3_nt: TGTGCCAGTAGTCGAGCAGGGGGGCCAGGGAATTCACCCCTCCACTTT; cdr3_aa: CASSRAGGPGNSPLHF
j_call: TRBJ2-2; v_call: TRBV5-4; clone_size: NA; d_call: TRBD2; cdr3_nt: TGTGCCAGCGGCCCCCGCGGGGGTACCGGGGAGCTGTTTTTT; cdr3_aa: CASGPRGGTGELFF
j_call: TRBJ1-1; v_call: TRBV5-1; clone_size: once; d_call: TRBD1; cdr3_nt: TGCGCCAGCAAACTCGGGACAGGGAGCACTGAAGCTTTCTTT; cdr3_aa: CASKLGTGSTEAFF
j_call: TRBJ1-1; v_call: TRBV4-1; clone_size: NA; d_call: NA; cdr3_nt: TGCGCCAGCAGCCTCCCTCGTATCTCAGGGTGGGAAACTGAAGCTTTCTTT; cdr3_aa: CASSLPRISGWETEAFF
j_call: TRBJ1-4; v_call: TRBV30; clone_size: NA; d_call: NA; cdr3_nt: TGTGCCTGGAGTAGGGGGGGAGGTGAAAAACTGTTTTTT; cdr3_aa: CAWSRGGGEKLFF
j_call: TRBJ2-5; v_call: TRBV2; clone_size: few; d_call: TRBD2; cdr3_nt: TGTGCCAGCAGTGGAGGACTAGCGGGGCAAGAGACCCAGTACTTC; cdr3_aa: CASSGGLAGQETQYF
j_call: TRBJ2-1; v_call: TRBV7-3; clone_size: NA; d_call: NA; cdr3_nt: TGTGCCAGCAGCTTAGATGGGTGGGCCACTGAAAGCTCCTACAATGAGCAGTTCTTC; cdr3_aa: CASSLDGWATESSYNEQFF
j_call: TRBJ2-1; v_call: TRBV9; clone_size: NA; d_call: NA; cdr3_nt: TGTGCCAGCAGCGTAGAAGTTGGAGACGAGCAGTTCTTC; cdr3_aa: CASSVEVGDEQFF
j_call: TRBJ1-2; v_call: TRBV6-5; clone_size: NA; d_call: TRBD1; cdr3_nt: TGTGCCAGCAGGGGACAGGGGCCTAACTATGGCTACACCTTC; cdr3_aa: CASRGQGPNYGYTF
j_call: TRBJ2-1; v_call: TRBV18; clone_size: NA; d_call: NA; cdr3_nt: TGTGCCAGCTCACCAAAGGGGAGGAATGAGCAGTTCTTC; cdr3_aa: CASSPKGRNEQFF
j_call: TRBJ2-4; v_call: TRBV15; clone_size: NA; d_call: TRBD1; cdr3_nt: TGTGCCACCAGCAGAGTTGGAGACAGGGGGCGTCTTAACATTCAGTACTTC; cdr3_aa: CATSRVGDRGRLNIQYF
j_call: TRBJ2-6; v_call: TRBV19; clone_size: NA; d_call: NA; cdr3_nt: TGTGCCAGTAGTATCCTTTCTGGGGCCAACGTCCTGACTTTC; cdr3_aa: CASSILSGANVLTF
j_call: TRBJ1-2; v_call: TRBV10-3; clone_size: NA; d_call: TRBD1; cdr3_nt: TGTGCCATCAGTGAGTCGGGGGACAGGGGCATGGATGGCTACACCTTC; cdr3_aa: CAISESGDRGMDGYTF